This T cell receptor (beta chain) was sequenced for a study of early T cells in non-severe SARS-CoV-2 infection. Study observations and caveats: Matches to VDJdb favored anti-spike CD8 responses and missed private and CD4 specificities.

The TCR library protocol was used to attach unique molecular identifiers. These identifiers were attached to individual cDNA molecules. TCRdb reprocessed the 5' RACE reads via MiXCR and lists one record per CDR3 protein. This sample has around 99,000 distinct CDR3 sequences, with around 10% found just once. This clonotype was seen many times. Its antigen is currently unknown. This CDR3 is built from 14 residues. Per germline, CDR1 DFQATT and CDR2 SNEGSKA (reference sequence). V gave up 2 bases and J gave up 7 bases; unmatched junction bases: 4. Sequencing was carried out using whole blood. The V gene is TRBV20-1, the J gene TRBJ2-1; 11 bases align to TRBD1. The sequence was obtained from an adult who was a healthcare worker with PCR-confirmed SARS-CoV-2 infection or an uninfected control (not recorded which). The CDR3 spells CSARSGQGVNEQFF. CDR3 nucleotides: TGCAGTGCTAGATCGGGACAGGGGGTAAATGAGCAGTTCTTC.